This T cell receptor beta chain was found in a study of cytomegalovirus exposure and HLA in healthy donors. General study findings and limits: The CMV antigen specificity of a few CMV-associated chains was confirmed through in vitro analysis. Reports described diagnosis of cytomegalovirus status by the classifier as highly specific and sensitive.

Clones were sequenced by immunoSEQ multiplex PCR, and TCRdb holds only the in-frame ones, with some missing. The sample holds approximately 160,000 clones; just under 85% are singletons and the top ten take about 2.1%. In germline, CDR1 is SGHAT, CDR2 FQNNGV. The CDR3 consists of 14 residues. V lost 2 bases, J lost 5 bases, and 12 bases lay in between. Comments on this clone: Its target is not known.

The sample comprised PBMCs. The rearrangement uses TRBV11-2 and TRBJ1-2; D remains unclear. This TCR was recovered from a man aged 25-45 years in good health and CMV-seropositive. The CDR3 protein is CASSLSGSGYGYTF. The DNA for the CDR3 is TGTGCCAGCAGCTTAAGCGGGTCGGGATATGGCTACACCTTC.